The clone carrying this T cell receptor (beta chain) was counted once. The data belong to a study of blood T cell repertoires in COVID-19. Across the study: Both acute and convalescent COVID-19 samples were obtained from the United States, Italy and Spain. In each case, the material was cDNA or gDNA derived from T cells, B-cell-depleted T cells, or PBMCs.

Authors' processing steps: Estimates of nucleated cell counts were drawn from the amplification of reference gene primers. Profiling relied on immunoSEQ multiplex PCR, and the TCRdb table lists in-frame clones only, not all of them. V and J calls and clone size follow that table, whereas D and trimming were derived from the DNA. This sample has about 150,000 clones, with 80% to 85% found just once. V was pared by 3 bases and J by 7 bases, with 5 bases of the junction left unmatched. In germline, CDR1 is SQVTM, CDR2 ANQGSEA. CDR3 size: 12 residues. This TCR was recovered from a woman aged 55-70 years with active or convalescent COVID-19. Source material: peripheral blood. The chain joins TRBV29-1 to TRBJ1-2, with 7 bases aligning to TRBD1. The CDR3 DNA reads TGCAGCGTTGAGGTGACAGGGACTGGCTACACCTTC. Translated, it gives CSVEVTGTGYTF.